Listed below are T cell receptor beta chains from one sample, sequenced in a study of T cell responses to AZD1222 COVID-19 vaccine. Method: immunoSEQ multiplex PCR; TCRdb's copy keeps in-frame clones and lacks some. The data contain nearly 200,000 clones, approximately 94% of them seen just once; the ten biggest clones take up approximately 1%. The source was peripheral blood, collected 28 days after the second AZD1222 dose. The source is an adult who received the AZD1222 COVID-19 vaccine. CDR3s include the opening cysteine and the closing phenylalanine or tryptophan. Fields, in order: J gene, V gene, clone size, D gene, CDR3 protein, CDR3 DNA. D genes are given only for firm matches. Rows may omit the clone size; those that give it use once, few, many or a size class.

J: TRBJ2-5; V: TRBV7-3; size: .; D: TRBD1; CDR3: CASSSGTGSGQETQYF; DNA: TGTGCCAGCAGCTCGGGGACAGGATCGGGGCAAGAGACCCAGTACTTC
J: TRBJ2-3; V: TRBV29-1; size: .; D: TRBD2; CDR3: CSVEDIFLAGDLSTDTQYF; DNA: TGCAGCGTTGAAGATATTTTCCTAGCGGGGGACCTTAGCACAGATACGCAGTATTTT
J: TRBJ1-1; V: TRBV4-3; size: .; D: TRBD1; CDR3: CASSQGVGTGGTEAFF; DNA: TGCGCCAGCAGCCAAGGGGTCGGGACAGGGGGGACTGAAGCTTTCTTT
J: TRBJ2-3; V: TRBV5-1; size: .; D: TRBD2; CDR3: CASTSGGSTDTQYF; DNA: TGCGCCAGCACCAGCGGGGGGAGCACAGATACGCAGTATTTT
J: TRBJ1-1; V: TRBV6-5; size: .; D: .; CDR3: CASGPGQLNTEAFF; DNA: TGTGCCAGCGGCCCAGGGCAGCTGAACACTGAAGCTTTCTTT
J: TRBJ2-5; V: TRBV14; size: .; D: .; CDR3: CASSQDRGFGQYF; DNA: TGTGCCAGCAGCCAAGATAGGGGGTTCGGCCAGTACTTC
J: TRBJ2-7; V: TRBV3-1/TRBV3-2; size: few; D: .; CDR3: CASSQVVGYEQYF; DNA: TGTGCCAGCAGCCAAGTAGTAGGGTACGAGCAGTACTTC
J: TRBJ2-1; V: TRBV5-1; size: .; D: TRBD2; CDR3: CASSSGLAGSSYNEQFF; DNA: TGCGCCAGCAGCTCCGGACTAGCGGGGAGCTCCTACAATGAGCAGTTCTTC
J: TRBJ2-7; V: TRBV7-8; size: .; D: TRBD1; CDR3: CASSAIQGTYEQYF; DNA: TGTGCCAGCAGCGCCATACAGGGGACCTACGAGCAGTACTTC
J: TRBJ1-2; V: TRBV28; size: .; D: TRBD1; CDR3: CASRYQGDTDYGYTF; DNA: TGTGCCAGCAGATACCAGGGGGATACTGACTATGGCTACACCTTC
J: TRBJ2-3; V: TRBV24-1; size: .; D: .; CDR3: CATSLRGGSDKDTQYF; DNA: TGTGCCACCAGCTTAAGGGGGGGTTCCGACAAAGATACGCAGTATTTT